Below are 24 T cell receptor beta chains sequenced from a single sample in a study of blood T cell repertoires in COVID-19. Measured with immunoSEQ multiplex PCR; TCRdb has only the in-frame clones, and not every one. This table holds around 220,000 clones, roughly 84% found once. The sample consisted of peripheral blood. Receptors were obtained from a young man with active or convalescent COVID-19.

The chain recombines TRBV7-2 with TRBJ1-5; D uncertain. With 4 bases removed from V and 3 bases from J, the gap between germline ends came to 13 bases. Germline V gives CDR1 SGHTA, CDR2 FQGNSA. The CDR3 is made up of 15 amino acids. The chain's CDR3 is CASSSWSGNNQPQHF. The CDR3 DNA sequence: TGTGCCAGCAGCTCCTGGAGCGGAAACAATCAGCCCCAGCATTTT.

This CDR3 is CASSPTDSNQPQHF. The CDR3 DNA sequence: TGTGCCAGCAGTCCCACAGATAGCAATCAGCCCCAGCATTTT. The chain employs TRBV28 and TRBJ1-5, with D unclear. Germline-derived CDR1 and CDR2 are MDHEN and SYDVKM. The CDR3 consists of 14 residues. Trimming took 5 bases from V and 0 from J, leaving 8 bases between them.

The rearrangement joins TRBV9 to TRBJ1-2, with 7 bases fitting TRBD1. Trimming took 3 bases from V and 2 from J; bases not matched to a gene: 4. CDR3 length: 14 residues. CDR1 and CDR2 (germline): SGDLS, YYNGEE. CDR3 nucleotide sequence: TGTGCCAGCAGCGGACAGGGTGGGAACTATGGCTACACCTTC. Translating gives CASSGQGGNYGYTF.

The chain joins TRBV6-5 to TRBJ2-7, with a possible D match to TRBD1 (5 bases). V was cut by 5 bases and J by 3 bases, with 8 bases left in between. CDR3 size: 12 residues. CDR1 is MNHEY and CDR2 is SVGAGI in the germline V gene. The CDR3 nucleotides read TGTGCCAGCAGTCGCGACAGCTACGAGCAGTACTTC. Its translation is CASSRDSYEQYF.

V is TRBV6-5 and J is TRBJ1-5, with 7 bases fitting TRBD1. CDR3 length equals 14 residues. Looked up from germline, CDR1 is MNHEY and CDR2 is SVGAGI. The J segment lost 3 bases and the V segment lost 6 bases, leaving 5 bases of the junction unmatched. Here the CDR3 DNA reads TGTGCCAGCAGGACAGGGACAGACAATCAGCCCCAGCATTTT. Encoded protein: CASRTGTDNQPQHF.

The chain uses TRBV2 and TRBJ2-7, with 8 positions matching TRBD2. This CDR3 is 12 amino acids long. Trimming at V came to 11 bases and at J to 4 bases, leaving 7 bases not matched to a gene. Germline values: CDR1 SNHLY, CDR2 FYNNEI. The CDR3: CAAGRGVYEQYF. The CDR3 DNA is TGTGCCGCCGGGCGGGGGGTTTACGAGCAGTACTTC. The full variable domain, in which reference TRBV2 and TRBJ2-7 provide the parts outside the CDR3, is EPEVTQTPSHQVTQMGQEVILRCVPISNHLYFYWYRQILGQKVEFLVSFYNNEISEKSEIFDDQFSVERPDGSNFTLKIRSTKLEDSAMYFCAAGRGVYEQYFGPGTRLTVT.

This clone was found once. This chain joins TRBV19 and TRBJ1-1, with 7 bases that match TRBD1. Looked up from germline, CDR1 is LNHDA and CDR2 is SQIVND (reference sequence). This CDR3 comprises 14 residues. V shed 5 bases and J 6 bases; nucleotides not matched to a gene: 9. CDR3 nucleotide sequence: TGTGCCAGTAGTCCTTCGACAGGGTACGCTGAAGCTTTCTTT. This translates into CASSPSTGYAEAFF.

This sequence joins TRBV6-6 and TRBJ2-7; TRBD1 agrees at 7 bases. The junction had 10 bases not matched to a gene; V was cut back by 5 bases and J by 0 bases. Germline CDR1 is MNHNY and CDR2 is SVGAGI (reference sequence). The CDR3 consists of 16 residues. The chain's CDR3 is CASSLGQSRFSYEQYF. The CDR3 coding sequence is TGTGCCAGCAGTCTGGGACAGTCACGCTTCTCCTACGAGCAGTACTTC.

V and J are TRBV6-5 and TRBJ2-1, with 10 bases identical to TRBD2. With V trimmed by 11 bases and J by 1 base, 8 bases remained unmatched. The CDR3 runs 15 residues. CDR1 and CDR2 from the germline V gene are MNHEY and SVGAGI. The CDR3 protein is CASWERGGSYNEQFF. The CDR3, as DNA: TGTGCCTCATGGGAGCGGGGGGGTTCCTACAATGAGCAGTTCTTC.

The chain has TRBV28 and TRBJ2-3; a weak D match, TRBD1 (6 bases). Trimming took off 8 bases at V and 3 bases at J, with 24 bases between the two ends. CDR1 and CDR2 from the germline V gene are MDHEN and SYDVKM. The CDR3 spans 17 residues. The CDR3 nucleotides are TGTGCCAGCTCCCCCCCAGGGGCCATCTGGAGGACAGATACGCAGTATTTT. Translation gives CASSPPGAIWRTDTQYF.

This chain links TRBV4-3 with TRBJ1-2; no reliable D call. Germline CDR1 and CDR2: LGHNA and YSLEER. The V end lost 4 bases, the J end lost 4 bases, and 10 bases lay between the germline ends. CDR3 length equals 13 residues. The CDR3 loop reads CASSPSEFYGYTF. Written as DNA, the CDR3 is TGCGCCAGCAGCCCCTCCGAGTTCTATGGCTACACCTTC.

The rearrangement links TRBV4-1 to TRBJ2-1; 14 nucleotides align to TRBD2. Germline V CDR1 and CDR2: MGHRA, YSYEKL. Trimming at V came to 9 bases and at J to 10 bases, leaving 5 bases not matched to a gene. CDR3 length equals 13 residues. CDR3 coding DNA: TGCGCCAGTTCGGGACTAGCGGGAGTGGAGCAGTTCTTC. Its protein is CASSGLAGVEQFF.

Here the CDR3 reads CASSQTSGGTDTQYF. Here the CDR3 DNA reads TGTGCCAGCAGCCAAACTAGCGGGGGGACAGATACGCAGTATTTT. This chain connects TRBV21-1 to TRBJ2-3; the table's D call of TRBD2 was not tested on the DNA. TRBV21-1 is described as a pseudogene. The CDR3 consists of 15 residues.

J is TRBJ2-7 and V is TRBV30; 11 bases are shared with TRBD2. Germline V CDR1 and CDR2: GTSNPN, SVGIG (reference sequence). The CDR3 sequence is 14 residues long. Germline trimming cut 5 bases from V and 1 base from J; bases unmatched to any gene: 4. The CDR3 nucleotides are TGTGCCTGGGGGGGGACTAGCGGTTCCTACGAGCAGTACTTC. Amino acid sequence: CAWGGTSGSYEQYF.

V gene TRBV29-1 combines with J gene TRBJ1-1; no reliable D call. V was trimmed by 7 bases and J by 2 bases, leaving 11 bases between them. Per the germline V gene, CDR1 is SQVTM and CDR2 is ANQGSEA. CDR3 length: 12 amino acids. For the CDR3, the DNA is TGCAGCGCTGAGGGCGATAACACTGAAGCTTTCTTT. Translated: CSAEGDNTEAFF.

The CDR3 nucleotides read TGTGCCAGCTCCCCCCGCGGGCAGCTCGGCTACACCTTC. It codes for CASSPRGQLGYTF. This chain uses TRBV19 with TRBJ1-2; D gene ambiguous. Germline assignment: CDR1 LNHDA and CDR2 SQIVND (reference sequence). Trimming removed 9 bases from V and 8 bases from J, with 19 bases in between. The CDR3 is made up of 13 amino acids.

The chain uses TRBV18 and TRBJ1-6, with TRBD1 as a possible D gene (5 bases). Germline CDR1 reads KGHSH; CDR2 reads LQKENI. There are 17 residues in the CDR3. Trimming took off 1 base at V and 7 bases at J, with 17 bases between the two ends. CDR3 DNA sequence: TGTGCCAGCTCACCACTTTTTTCTCGGCAGGGCAATTCACCCCTCCACTTT. This encodes CASSPLFSRQGNSPLHF. The full variable domain, completed using reference TRBV18 and TRBJ1-6, is NAGVMQNPRHLVRRRGQEARLRCSPMKGHSHVYWYRQLPEEGLKFMVYLQKENIIDESGMPKERFSAEFPKEGPSILRIQQVVRGDSAAYFCASSPLFSRQGNSPLHFGNGTRLTVT.

This clone appeared a single time. The V call is TRBV5-4, the J call TRBJ1-2, with D hard to call. Germline loops: CDR1 SGHNT, CDR2 YYREEE (reference sequence). The CDR3 is 13 residues long. V lost 4 bases and J lost 2, with 9 bases in between. The CDR3 region has the DNA TGTGCCAGCAGCCCGGACTCGAACTATGGCTACACCTTC. It translates to CASSPDSNYGYTF.

This chain uses TRBV6-5 with TRBJ2-7, with a possible D match to TRBD1 (6 bases). V was pared by 4 bases and J by 4 bases, with 20 bases between. This CDR3 comprises 16 residues. Per germline, CDR1 MNHEY and CDR2 SVGAGI. In DNA form, the CDR3 reads TGTGCCAGCAGTTGGTCCGGGACAACCCCGGGTTACGAGCAGTACTTC. It encodes CASSWSGTTPGYEQYF.

This clone was detected a few times. The chain combines TRBV20-1 with TRBJ2-1; D call uncertain. Germline V gives CDR1 DFQATT, CDR2 SNEGSKA (reference sequence). V dropped 5 bases and J dropped 7 bases, with 6 bases sitting between them. This CDR3 is built from 10 residues. DNA for the CDR3: TGCAGTGCTGCAGTAAATGAGCAGTTCTTC. It specifies CSAAVNEQFF.

The rearrangement links TRBV29-1 to TRBJ1-6, with TRBD1 matching over 7 bases. The germline gives CDR1 SQVTM, CDR2 ANQGSEA. V shed 3 bases, J shed 8 bases, and the junction held 4 bases outside the gene matches. This CDR3 contains 13 residues. CDR3 in amino acids: CSVEDRFYSPLHF. The CDR3 DNA reads TGCAGCGTTGAGGACAGGTTTTATTCACCCCTCCACTTT.

The chain uses TRBV4-1 and TRBJ1-4; 7 nucleotides align to TRBD1. Per germline, CDR1 MGHRA and CDR2 YSYEKL. There are 14 residues in the CDR3. Trimming removed 3 bases from V and 2 bases from J; junction bases left unmatched: 0. Here the CDR3 DNA reads TGCGCCAGCAGCCAGGGACAGACTAATGAAAAACTGTTTTTT. Translation gives CASSQGQTNEKLFF.

This clone is a singleton in its sample. The chain uses TRBV7-9 and TRBJ1-3; D is undetermined. The CDR3 is 16 amino acids. CDR1 is SEHNR and CDR2 is FQNEAQ in the germline V gene (reference sequence). The ends were cut back, 3 bases at V and 0 bases at J, with 12 bases in the middle. CDR3 in DNA: TGTGCCAGCAGCTTTCTCACAGCACTCTCTGGAAACACCATATATTTT. It codes for CASSFLTALSGNTIYF. Full variable domain (rest looked up from reference TRBV7-9 and TRBJ1-3): DTGVSQNPRHKITKRGQNVTFRCDPISEHNRLYWYRQTLGQGPEFLTYFQNEAQLEKSRLLSDRFSAERPKGSFSTLEIQRTEQGDSAMYLCASSFLTALSGNTIYFGEGSWLTVV.

V gene TRBV19 combines with J gene TRBJ2-7; 11 bases map to TRBD2. V was clipped by 1 base and J by 0 bases; unmatched bases: 11. The length of the CDR3 is 19 residues. Germline loops: CDR1 LNHDA, CDR2 SQIVND (reference sequence). As DNA, the CDR3 is TGTGCCAGTAGTATAGTTTTTACGACTAGCGGGATACCCTCCTACGAGCAGTACTTC. This sequence encodes CASSIVFTTSGIPSYEQYF.